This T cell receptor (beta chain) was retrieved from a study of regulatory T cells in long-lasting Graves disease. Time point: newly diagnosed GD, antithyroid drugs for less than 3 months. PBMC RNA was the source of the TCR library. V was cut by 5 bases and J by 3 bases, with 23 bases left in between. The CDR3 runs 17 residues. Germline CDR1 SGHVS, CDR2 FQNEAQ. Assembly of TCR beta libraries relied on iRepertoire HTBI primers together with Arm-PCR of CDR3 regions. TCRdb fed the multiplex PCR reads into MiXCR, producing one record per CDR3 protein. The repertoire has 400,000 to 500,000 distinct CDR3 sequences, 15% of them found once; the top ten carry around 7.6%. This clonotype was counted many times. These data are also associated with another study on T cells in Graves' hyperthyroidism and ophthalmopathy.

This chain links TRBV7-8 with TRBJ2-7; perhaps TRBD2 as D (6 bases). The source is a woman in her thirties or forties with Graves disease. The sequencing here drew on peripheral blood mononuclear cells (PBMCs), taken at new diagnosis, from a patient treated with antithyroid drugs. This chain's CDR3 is CASSPTLISGTNYEQYF. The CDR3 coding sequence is TGTGCCAGCAGCCCCACCCTCATTAGCGGAACAAACTACGAGCAGTACTTC.